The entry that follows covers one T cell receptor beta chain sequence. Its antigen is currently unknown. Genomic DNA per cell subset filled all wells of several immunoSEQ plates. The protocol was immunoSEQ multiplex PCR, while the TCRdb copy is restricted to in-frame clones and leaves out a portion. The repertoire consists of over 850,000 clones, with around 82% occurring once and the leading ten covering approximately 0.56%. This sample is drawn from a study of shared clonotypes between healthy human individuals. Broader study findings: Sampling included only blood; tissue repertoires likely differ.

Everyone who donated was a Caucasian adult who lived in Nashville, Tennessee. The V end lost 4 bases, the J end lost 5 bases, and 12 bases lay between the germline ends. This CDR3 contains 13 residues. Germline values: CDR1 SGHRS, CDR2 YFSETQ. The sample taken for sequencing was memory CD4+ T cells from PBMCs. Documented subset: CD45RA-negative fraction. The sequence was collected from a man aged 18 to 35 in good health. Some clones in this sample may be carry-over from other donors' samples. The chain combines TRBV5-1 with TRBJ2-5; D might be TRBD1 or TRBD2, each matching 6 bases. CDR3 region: CASSGGSGETQYF. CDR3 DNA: TGCGCCAGCAGCGGGGGCAGCGGGGAGACCCAGTACTTC.